The 27 T cell receptor beta chains reported below all come from one sample, sequenced in a study of cytomegalovirus exposure and HLA in healthy donors. PCR primers comprised 60 Vbeta and 13 Jbeta primers. The method was immunoSEQ multiplex PCR; TCRdb's version includes in-frame clones alone and lacks a portion of them. The sample includes tens of thousands of clones, roughly 80% of them seen just once. Sequencing input: PBMCs. These TCRs come from a woman in her 30s in good health and CMV-seronegative.

The CDR3 is CASSASYVGWGGAVTDTQYF. The DNA for the CDR3 is TGTGCCAGCAGCGCCAGCTACGTCGGGTGGGGGGGGGCCGTGACAGATACGCAGTATTTT. This chain uses TRBV9 with TRBJ2-3, with D maybe TRBD2 (7 bases). V was clipped by 3 bases and J by 3 bases, with 29 bases between them. Per germline, CDR1 SGDLS and CDR2 YYNGEE. This CDR3 region has 20 residues.

This clone was detected only once. This chain uses TRBV5-6 with TRBJ1-2; tentative D call: TRBD1 (5 bases). Trimming removed 4 bases from V and 4 bases from J, with 11 bases in between. The CDR3 totals 13 residues. Germline-derived CDR1 and CDR2 are SGHDT and YYEEEE. CDR3 sequence (DNA): TGTGCCAGCAGCGAAGGCGGGGGCTATGGCTACACCTTC. This sequence encodes CASSEGGGYGYTF.

Regarding this clone: The junction departs from germline at one end; a sequencing error may be responsible. The chain links TRBV7-9 to TRBJ2-7, with D perhaps matching TRBD2 (6 bases). CDR1 SEHNR and CDR2 FQNEAQ come from the germline V gene (reference sequence). The CDR3 has 18 amino acids. The CDR3 sequence is CSSSLTEGTTYSSYEQYF. The CDR3 bases are TGTTCCAGCAGCTTGACGGAGGGGACGACTTACAGCTCCTACGAGCAGTACTTC. The full variable domain, its missing parts supplied by reference TRBV7-9 and TRBJ2-7, is DTGVSQNPRHKITKRGQNVTFRCDPISEHNRLYWYRQTLGQGPEFLTYFQNEAQLEKSRLLSDRFSAERPKGSFSTLEIQRTEQGDSAMYLCSSSLTEGTTYSSYEQYFGPGTRLTVT.

This chain uses TRBV5-4 with TRBJ2-2; D perhaps matches TRBD2 (5 bases). Trimming stripped 4 bases from V and 6 bases from J, with 16 bases between. This CDR3 spans 15 amino acids. Germline lookup yields CDR1 SGHNT and CDR2 YYREEE (reference sequence). The CDR3: CASSKDFNSPGELFF. CDR3 coding DNA: TGTGCCAGCAGCAAGGACTTTAATAGCCCCGGGGAGCTGTTTTTT.

V usage is TRBV12-5 and J usage is TRBJ2-5, with 10 bases matching TRBD1. Germline V gene sequence: CDR1 LGHNT, CDR2 FRNRAP. The CDR3 has 15 residues. Trimming removed 1 base from V and 2 bases from J; junction bases left unmatched: 1. This chain's CDR3 is CASGLGDRGQETQYF. The CDR3 nucleotides read TGTGCTAGTGGTTTGGGGGACAGGGGTCAAGAGACCCAGTACTTC.

The rearrangement links TRBV6-4 to TRBJ2-2; TRBD2 matches at 10 bases. J gave up 5 bases and V 5 bases, and 8 bases lay outside the gene matches. There are 16 residues in the CDR3. In germline, CDR1 is MRHNA, CDR2 SNTAGT. The CDR3 loop reads CASSLTSGVPTGELFF. In DNA, the CDR3 is TGTGCCAGCAGTTTAACTAGCGGGGTTCCAACCGGGGAGCTGTTTTTT.

The V and J genes are TRBV28 and TRBJ1-2; D possibly corresponds to TRBD1 (5 bases). The length of the CDR3 is 13 residues. Trimming left V 4 bases short and J 4 bases short, with 10 bases between. The germline CDR1 and CDR2 sequences are MDHEN and SYDVKM. Here the CDR3 DNA reads TGTGCCAGCAGTTACTCCAGGGTCTATGGCTACACCTTC. It encodes CASSYSRVYGYTF.

The chain recombines TRBV6-1 with TRBJ1-1; D is perhaps TRBD1 (5 bases). The germline V gene has CDR1 MNHNS and CDR2 SASEGT. This CDR3 contains 17 residues. Between the trimmed V and J ends, which lost 2 bases and 3 bases, there was a span of 19 bases. The CDR3, as DNA: TGTGCCAGCAGTGAAATGAGGTCGGGGGTCTCGGACACTGAAGCTTTCTTT. Translated: CASSEMRSGVSDTEAFF.

This chain connects TRBV5-1 to TRBJ1-6; D gene uncertain. V lost 4 bases and J 7 bases, leaving 15 bases between the germline ends. The CDR3 is made up of 15 amino acids. From germline, CDR1 is SGHRS and CDR2 YFSETQ. CDR3 coding DNA: TGCGCCAGCAGCGGTCAGGAATTGTTAAATTCACCCCTCCACTTT. This gives the protein CASSGQELLNSPLHF. The full variable domain, in which reference TRBV5-1 and TRBJ1-6 provide the parts outside the CDR3, is KAGVTQTPRYLIKTRGQQVTLSCSPISGHRSVSWYQQTPGQGLQFLFEYFSETQRNKGNFPGRFSGRQFSNSRSEMNVSTLELGDSALYLCASSGQELLNSPLHFGNGTRLTVT.

J is TRBJ1-2 and V is TRBV5-1; TRBD1 matches 7 bases. Germline V gene lookup returns CDR1 SGHRS and CDR2 YFSETQ. V lost 0 bases to trimming and J lost 6 bases; unmatched junction nucleotides: 8. The CDR3 spans 15 residues. CDR3 DNA: TGCGCCAGCAGCTTGGCGGCCAGGGGGGTGGATGGCTACACCTTC. This codes for CASSLAARGVDGYTF.

Notes on this clone: A junction boundary mismatches the germline segment, possibly from a read error. The V call is TRBV7-9, the J call TRBJ1-1; TRBD1 aligns across 11 bases. Per the germline V gene, CDR1 is SEHNR and CDR2 is FQNEAQ (reference sequence). The CDR3 contains 18 residues. CDR3 amino acids: CSSSLTRTGGDSSAEAFF. The CDR3 nucleotides are TGTTCCAGCAGCCTTACCCGGACAGGGGGCGATTCGTCCGCTGAAGCTTTCTTT.

J is TRBJ1-2 and V is TRBV5-4; maybe TRBD1 (6 bases). The CDR3 consists of 14 residues. From germline, CDR1 is SGHNT and CDR2 YYREEE (reference sequence). V was clipped by 0 bases and J by 2 bases, with 8 bases between them. CDR3 protein: CASSLEGVNYGYTF. In DNA form, the CDR3 reads TGTGCCAGCAGCTTGGAGGGGGTGAACTATGGCTACACCTTC.

The chain links TRBV9 to TRBJ1-2, with D perhaps TRBD1 (6 bases). Trimming shortened V by 0 bases and J by 4 bases, and 10 bases separated the two germline ends. This CDR3 has 14 amino acids. Looked up from germline, CDR1 is SGDLS and CDR2 is YYNGEE. This CDR3 reads CASSVEGDLYGYTF. CDR3 DNA sequence: TGTGCCAGCAGCGTAGAGGGGGATCTCTATGGCTACACCTTC.

This sequence joins TRBV9 and TRBJ2-1; maybe TRBD1 (5 bases). V lost 3 bases, J lost 3 bases, and 16 bases lay in between. Germline V gives CDR1 SGDLS, CDR2 YYNGEE. This CDR3 comprises 16 residues. In DNA, the CDR3 is TGTGCCAGCAGCGCTACAGGACGGGCCGGCTACAATGAGCAGTTCTTC. Its translation is CASSATGRAGYNEQFF.

The chain recombines TRBV19 with TRBJ2-3; 7 nucleotides agree with TRBD1. CDR1 LNHDA and CDR2 SQIVND come from the germline V gene (reference sequence). The CDR3 is made up of 15 amino acids. With 5 bases clipped from V and 3 bases from J, the junction kept 8 bases outside the gene matches. CDR3 region: CASSHDRDYTDTQYF. CDR3 coding DNA: TGTGCCAGTAGTCATGACAGGGATTATACAGATACGCAGTATTTT. Looking up the rest from reference TRBV19 and TRBJ2-3 gives the full variable domain: DGGITQSPKYLFRKEGQNVTLSCEQNLNHDAMYWYRQDPGQGLRLIYYSQIVNDFQKGDIAEGYSVSREKKESFPLTVTSAQKNPTAFYLCASSHDRDYTDTQYFGPGTRLTVL.

This sequence joins TRBV27 and TRBJ2-1, with 7 bases identical to TRBD2. The CDR3 sequence is 16 residues long. J gave up 8 bases and V 2 bases, and 12 bases lay outside the gene matches. The germline gives CDR1 MNHEY, CDR2 SMNVEV (reference sequence). CDR3: CASSLMVVSGGYEQFF. DNA of the CDR3: TGTGCCAGCAGTTTAATGGTCGTTTCGGGGGGATATGAGCAGTTCTTC.

This clone was seen a few times. The chain couples TRBV19 to TRBJ1-2, with D unclear. V gave up 0 bases and J gave up 1 base, with 9 bases separating them. Germline V lookup: CDR1 LNHDA, CDR2 SQIVND (reference sequence). The CDR3 spans 15 residues. CDR3 DNA sequence: TGTGCCAGTAGTATAGATAATTCGTATAACTATGGCTACACCTTC. Its translation: CASSIDNSYNYGYTF.

The J gene is TRBJ1-4, the V gene TRBV10-3; D is possibly TRBD1 (6 bases). Germline V gene lookup returns CDR1 ENHRY and CDR2 SYGVKD. V lost 4 bases to trimming and J lost 8 bases, with 17 bases between them. This CDR3 is 15 amino acids long. The CDR3 sequence is CAISAVGGAGEKLFF. Written as DNA, the CDR3 is TGTGCCATCAGTGCCGTTGGGGGCGCGGGCGAAAAACTGTTTTTT.

The chain uses TRBV4-1 and TRBJ1-1; D is ambiguous. Germline loops: CDR1 MGHRA, CDR2 YSYEKL. The CDR3 is 14 amino acids. V gave up 4 bases and J gave up 4 bases, with 13 bases separating them. DNA of the CDR3: TGCGCCAGCAGCCCCGGTGGGCGGGTCACTGAAGCTTTCTTT. The encoded protein is CASSPGGRVTEAFF.

This clone appeared a few times. The gene calls are TRBV6-1 and TRBJ2-5; D ambiguous. V was pared by 4 bases and J by 5 bases, with 11 bases between. Germline V CDR1 and CDR2: MNHNS, SASEGT. The CDR3 has 13 amino acids. CDR3: CASSVEAAETQYF. The CDR3 region has the DNA TGTGCCAGCAGTGTAGAGGCCGCGGAGACCCAGTACTTC.

This clone was detected a few times. The sample has other DNA sequences that encode this CDR3 too. V usage is TRBV11-2 and J usage is TRBJ1-1; 8 nucleotides align to TRBD1. The V and J ends lost 5 bases and 1 base, in that order; junction bases with no gene match: 3. Germline V gives CDR1 SGHAT, CDR2 FQNNGV. CDR3 size: 14 residues. The DNA of the CDR3 is TGTGCCAGCAGCCTGGGGACAGGGAACACTGAAGCTTTCTTT. It encodes CASSLGTGNTEAFF.

V usage is TRBV6-1 and J usage is TRBJ1-5; D is uncertain. Germline assignment: CDR1 MNHNS and CDR2 SASEGT. Trimming pared 4 bases from V and 3 bases from J, leaving 7 bases between. CDR3 length: 13 amino acids. As DNA, the CDR3 is TGTGCCAGCAGTGGCGAATCCAATCAGCCCCAGCATTTT. This translates into CASSGESNQPQHF.

The gene calls are TRBV5-1 and TRBJ2-7; 7 nucleotides agree with TRBD1. Germline lookup yields CDR1 SGHRS and CDR2 YFSETQ. Unmatched junction bases numbered 5, after V lost 1 base and J lost 1 base. The CDR3 covers 15 residues. The CDR3 DNA reads as TGCGCCAGCAGCTTGATACCGGGACAGTCCTACGAGCAGTACTTC. It encodes CASSLIPGQSYEQYF.

The V call is TRBV5-1, the J call TRBJ2-1, with D hard to call. This CDR3 is 15 amino acids long. Trimming removed 0 bases at V and 5 bases at J, with 12 bases between. Germline-derived CDR1 and CDR2 are SGHRS and YFSETQ. Here the CDR3 reads CASSLGKTANNEQFF. CDR3 DNA: TGCGCCAGCAGCTTGGGGAAAACAGCAAACAATGAGCAGTTCTTC.

V and J are TRBV21-1 and TRBJ1-4; TRBD1 reflects the table's D call only, with no check against the DNA. TRBV21-1 is described as a pseudogene. This CDR3 has 18 residues. The CDR3 bases are TGTGCCAGCAGCAAAGTTTTGAGGGGGCGGAAAGCTAATGAAAAACTGTTTTTT. This sequence encodes CASSKVLRGRKANEKLFF.

The rearrangement links TRBV2 to TRBJ1-4; 7 bases match TRBD1. The CDR3 consists of 14 residues. With 4 bases clipped from V and 4 bases from J, the junction kept 3 bases outside the gene matches. Looked up from germline, CDR1 is SNHLY and CDR2 is FYNNEI. The chain's CDR3 is CASSGWDSNEKLFF. The CDR3 DNA reads as TGTGCCAGCAGTGGTTGGGACAGTAATGAAAAACTGTTTTTT.

The chain carries TRBV2 and TRBJ1-2, with 9 bases matching TRBD1. The CDR3 spans 19 residues. The J segment lost 2 bases and the V segment lost 1 base, leaving 14 bases of the junction unmatched. The V gene's germline CDR1 is SNHLY and CDR2 FYNNEI. The CDR3 region has the DNA TGTGCCAGCAGTGAAGGGAATACAGGGGGCAAAGAGGGCAACTATGGCTACACCTTC. Amino acid sequence: CASSEGNTGGKEGNYGYTF.